Listed here are 18 T cell receptor beta chains from one sample, sequenced in a study of blood T cell repertoires in COVID-19. Here immunoSEQ multiplex PCR was the method, and the copy in TCRdb shows in-frame clones only, minus some. The table shows about 220,000 clones, with roughly 82% occurring only once. Sequencing was performed on peripheral blood. The receptors stem from an older woman with acute or convalescent COVID-19.

This clone appeared once. The chain recombines TRBV4-2 with TRBJ2-1; TRBD1 is a possible D gene (6 bases). Germline values: CDR1 LGHNA, CDR2 YNFKEQ. The V end was cut by 0 bases, the J end by 4 bases, with 13 bases between. This CDR3 spans 16 amino acids. DNA for the CDR3: TGTGCCAGCAGCCAAGAGGGGGCCTACACTTACAATGAGCAGTTCTTC. Amino acids: CASSQEGAYTYNEQFF.

The rearrangement uses TRBV10-3 and TRBJ2-3; D not certain. The CDR3 length is 13 residues. CDR1 ENHRY and CDR2 SYGVKD come from the germline V gene. V lost 7 bases to trimming and J lost 2 bases, with 10 bases between them. In DNA, the CDR3 is TGTGCCATCAATCGGGTGCTCACAGATACGCAGTATTTT. It translates to CAINRVLTDTQYF.

The rearrangement joins TRBV5-1 to TRBJ2-1; TRBD1 is a possible D gene (5 bases). The CDR3 spans 14 residues. The germline gives CDR1 SGHRS, CDR2 YFSETQ. Trimming removed 0 bases at V and 7 bases at J, with 11 bases between. CDR3 DNA sequence: TGCGCCAGCAGCTTGGAGGCAGGGCCAAATGAGCAGTTCTTC. Residues: CASSLEAGPNEQFF.

This clone showed up just a few times. V is TRBV2 and J is TRBJ1-4; tentative D call: TRBD1 (5 bases). Germline CDR1 is SNHLY and CDR2 is FYNNEI. The CDR3 extends over 12 amino acids. Trimming shortened V by 1 base and J by 16 bases, and 13 bases separated the two germline ends. The CDR3 nucleotides are TGTGCCAGCAGTGAAGAGGGGCGGATTAGGTTTTTT. Its translation is CASSEEGRIRFF.

This clone showed up just a few times. The rearrangement joins TRBV5-1 to TRBJ1-5, with D unresolved. Trimming pared 4 bases from V and 0 bases from J, leaving 8 bases between. Germline CDR1 SGHRS, CDR2 YFSETQ. The CDR3 runs to 14 residues. The CDR3 here is CASSPGSSNQPQHF. CDR3 nucleotide sequence: TGCGCCAGCAGCCCCGGGTCTAGCAATCAGCCCCAGCATTTT.

The chain uses TRBV6-2 or TRBV6-3 and TRBJ1-4; D is unresolved. Germline loops: CDR1 MNHEY, CDR2 SVGEGT. The CDR3 consists of 15 residues. Between the trimmed V and J ends, which lost 5 bases and 7 bases, there was a span of 17 bases. Here the CDR3 reads CASSTPGLLSEKLFF. The CDR3 bases are TGTGCCAGCAGTACCCCCGGACTTCTGAGTGAAAAACTGTTTTTT.

The rearrangement joins TRBV19 to TRBJ2-4; 15 bases are a match to TRBD2. Germline values: CDR1 LNHDA, CDR2 SQIVND (reference sequence). The CDR3 length is 18 residues. The ends lost 4 bases at V and 0 bases at J; junction bases unmatched: 4. Written as DNA, the CDR3 is TGTGCCAGTAGTACCGGACTAGCGGGGGGGTTAGCCAAAAACATTCAGTACTTC. Protein: CASSTGLAGGLAKNIQYF.

CDR3: CASSQDATEKLFF. CDR3 DNA: TGTGCCAGCAGCCAAGATGCTACGGAAAAACTGTTTTTT. The J gene is TRBJ1-4, the V gene TRBV14; D not resolved. The CDR3 totals 13 residues. CDR1 and CDR2 from the germline V gene are SGHDN and FVKESK. V lost 0 bases to trimming and J lost 8 bases, with 7 bases between them.

The chain couples TRBV6-5 to TRBJ1-1; maybe TRBD1 (6 bases). There are 15 residues in the CDR3. V lost 4 bases to trimming and J lost 6 bases, with 18 bases between them. Germline CDR1 and CDR2: MNHEY and SVGAGI. The chain's CDR3 is CASSFPGQGRAEAFF. CDR3 nucleotides: TGTGCCAGCAGTTTCCCCGGGCAGGGGAGAGCTGAAGCTTTCTTT.

The genes are TRBV10-3 and TRBJ2-3; 8 bases are a match to TRBD1. Trimming at V came to 2 bases and at J to 6 bases, leaving 1 base not matched to a gene. The CDR3 has 13 residues. Germline assignment: CDR1 ENHRY and CDR2 SYGVKD. CDR3 loop: CAISEGDRDTQYF. In DNA form, the CDR3 reads TGTGCCATCAGTGAGGGGGACAGGGATACGCAGTATTTT.

The rearrangement links TRBV19 to TRBJ1-5, with D possibly TRBD1 on 6 matching bases. V lost 4 bases and J 1 base, leaving 11 bases between the germline ends. The V gene's germline CDR1 is LNHDA and CDR2 SQIVND (reference sequence). The CDR3 covers 15 residues. CDR3 in DNA: TGTGCCAGTAGTACACAGGGCCTCAGCAATCAGCCCCAGCATTTT. Translated: CASSTQGLSNQPQHF.

The genes are TRBV19 and TRBJ2-5, with TRBD1 matching 11 bases. After removal of 5 bases from V and 3 bases from J, the junction contained 5 bases not matched to a gene. Per the germline V gene, CDR1 is LNHDA and CDR2 is SQIVND (reference sequence). The CDR3 length is 15 residues. Here the CDR3 reads CASSGQGQGEETQYF. The CDR3 nucleotides are TGTGCCAGTAGTGGACAGGGACAGGGGGAAGAGACCCAGTACTTC.

J is TRBJ2-7 and V is TRBV3-1 (or the pseudogene TRBV3-2), with 9 positions matching TRBD1. V lost 8 bases, J lost 4 bases, and 9 bases stayed unmatched. CDR3 length: 14 amino acids. Germline V gives CDR1 LGHDT, CDR2 YNNKEL (reference sequence). The CDR3 coding sequence is TGTGCCAGCGGCCCCGGGACAGGGACATACGAGCAGTACTTC. This translates into CASGPGTGTYEQYF.

This chain uses TRBV5-6 with TRBJ2-7; 8 bases map to TRBD1. J lost 1 base, V lost 4 bases, and 1 base had no gene match. The CDR3 has 13 amino acids. The germline V gene encodes CDR1 SGHDT and CDR2 YYEEEE. CDR3 DNA sequence: TGTGCCAGCAGCCGGGACAGGTCCTACGAGCAGTACTTC. Translated: CASSRDRSYEQYF.

V and J are TRBV10-3 and TRBJ1-5; 10 positions agree with TRBD1. The germline CDR1 and CDR2 sequences are ENHRY and SYGVKD. The CDR3 extends over 14 amino acids. Germline trimming cut 4 bases from V and 5 bases from J; bases unmatched to any gene: 2. CDR3 in DNA: TGTGCCATCAGTGCGGGGACAGGGGATCAGCCCCAGCATTTT. This sequence encodes CAISAGTGDQPQHF.

The chain recombines TRBV5-6 with TRBJ2-5; TRBD2 agrees at 7 bases. The CDR3 consists of 14 residues. Per the germline V gene, CDR1 is SGHDT and CDR2 is YYEEEE. The V segment lost 5 bases and the J segment 0 bases; nucleotides outside the gene matches: 4. The CDR3 reads CASRQRGHQETQYF. DNA of the CDR3: TGTGCCAGCAGACAGCGGGGTCACCAAGAGACCCAGTACTTC.

The chain combines TRBV7-9 with TRBJ1-1, with 7 bases lining up with TRBD1. V trimming: 3 bases; J trimming: 7 bases; junction bases outside the gene matches: 2. From germline, CDR1 is SEHNR and CDR2 FQNEAQ (reference sequence). This CDR3 region has 12 residues. The CDR3 nucleotides read TGTGCCAGCAGCTTGGGACAGCATGAAGCTTTCTTT. As protein: CASSLGQHEAFF.

This chain uses TRBV6-5 with TRBJ1-2; TRBD1 agrees at 9 bases. The germline V gene encodes CDR1 MNHEY and CDR2 SVGAGI. The ends lost 4 bases at V and 1 base at J; junction bases unmatched: 4. The CDR3 loop spans 15 amino acids. CDR3 nucleotides: TGTGCCAGCAGTTCACCGGGACAGGGTAACTATGGCTACACCTTC. Translated, it gives CASSSPGQGNYGYTF.